This T cell receptor (beta chain) was documented in a study of T cell repertoires in cytomegalovirus infection. Whole-study context: Epitope selection comprised recently identified HLA-C-restricted CMV epitopes and well-studied HLA-B-restricted CMV epitopes. Whole-study findings and limits: Summed frequency of shared TCR beta families picked out CMV carriers who also had the relevant HLA.

CDR1 LGHNA and CDR2 YSLEER come from the germline V gene. The CDR3 totals 15 residues. The ends lost 4 bases at V and 4 bases at J; junction bases unmatched: 5. Remarks on this clonotype: Its cognate antigen is unknown.

TCRdb re-derived calls from the reads in MiXCR, one entry per CDR3 protein. The sample comprises about 130,000 distinct CDR3 sequences, around 30% of which are singletons, and 45% to 65% rests with the top ten. The rearrangement links TRBV4-3 to TRBJ2-1, with TRBD2 matching 9 bases. The origin of this receptor is a human donor in good health (CMV status not recorded). Some clones in this sample may be carry-over from other donors' samples. This specimen consisted of CD8+ T cells from cultured PBMCs, obtained from culture after CMV antigen stimulation. The CDR3, as DNA: TGCGCCAGCAGCCTCGGGGCGGGGGGGTACAATGAGCAGTTCTTC. Amino acid sequence: CASSLGAGGYNEQFF.